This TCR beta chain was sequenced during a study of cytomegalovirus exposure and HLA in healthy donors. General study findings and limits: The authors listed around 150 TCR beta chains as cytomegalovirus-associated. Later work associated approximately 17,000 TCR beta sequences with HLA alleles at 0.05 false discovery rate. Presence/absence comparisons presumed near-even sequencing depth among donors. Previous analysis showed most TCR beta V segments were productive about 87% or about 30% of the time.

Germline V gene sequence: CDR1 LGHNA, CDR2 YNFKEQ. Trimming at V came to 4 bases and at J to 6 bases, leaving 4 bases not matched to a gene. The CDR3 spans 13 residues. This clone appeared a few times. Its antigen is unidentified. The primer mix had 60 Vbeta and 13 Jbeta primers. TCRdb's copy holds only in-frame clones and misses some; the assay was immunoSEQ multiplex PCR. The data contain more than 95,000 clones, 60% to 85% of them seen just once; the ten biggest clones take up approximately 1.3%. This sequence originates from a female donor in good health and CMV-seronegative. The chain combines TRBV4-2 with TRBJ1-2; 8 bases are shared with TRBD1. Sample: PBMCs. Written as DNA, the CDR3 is TGTGCCAGCAGCCTCCTGACAGGGGATGGCTACACCTTC. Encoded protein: CASSLLTGDGYTF.